Given below is one TCR beta chain in context. The cDNA was generated by 5'RACE with 10-nucleotide random UMIs. MiXCR, applied by TCRdb to the 5' RACE reads, yields one record per CDR3 protein. The repertoire includes some 30,000 distinct CDR3 sequences, about 13% of them detected once, and under 2.5% sits in the top ten. Noted time point: longitudinal time-point 2. These data come from a study of neurological immune-mediated disorders. The germline CDR1 and CDR2 sequences are SNHLY and FYNNEI. The CDR3 sequence is 16 residues long. The V end was cut by 3 bases, the J end by 1 base, with 13 bases between.

The sequenced sample consisted of PBMCs. This TCR derives from a woman between 35 and 50 years old in good health. This chain links TRBV2 with TRBJ2-4; D is ambiguous. CDR3 amino acids: CASSELELWAKNIQYF. The CDR3 DNA reads TGTGCCAGCAGTGAGCTTGAGTTATGGGCCAAAAACATTCAGTACTTC.